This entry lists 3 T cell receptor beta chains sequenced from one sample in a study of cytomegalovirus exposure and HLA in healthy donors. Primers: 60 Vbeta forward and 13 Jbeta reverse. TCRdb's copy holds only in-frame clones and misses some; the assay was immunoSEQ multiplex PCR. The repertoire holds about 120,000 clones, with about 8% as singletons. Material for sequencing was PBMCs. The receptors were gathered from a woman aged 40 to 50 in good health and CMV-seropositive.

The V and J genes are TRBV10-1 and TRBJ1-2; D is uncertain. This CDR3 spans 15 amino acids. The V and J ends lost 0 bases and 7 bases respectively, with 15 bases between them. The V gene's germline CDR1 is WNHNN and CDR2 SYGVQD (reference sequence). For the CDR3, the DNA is TGCGCCAGCAGTGAGTCGATGGGCCCGACGAGTGGCTACACCTTC. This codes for CASSESMGPTSGYTF.

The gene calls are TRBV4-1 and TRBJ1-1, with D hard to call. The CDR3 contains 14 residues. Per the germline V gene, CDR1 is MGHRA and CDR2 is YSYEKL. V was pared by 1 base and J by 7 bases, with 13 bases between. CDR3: CASSQGFDWNEAFF. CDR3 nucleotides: TGCGCCAGCAGCCAAGGATTCGACTGGAATGAAGCTTTCTTT.

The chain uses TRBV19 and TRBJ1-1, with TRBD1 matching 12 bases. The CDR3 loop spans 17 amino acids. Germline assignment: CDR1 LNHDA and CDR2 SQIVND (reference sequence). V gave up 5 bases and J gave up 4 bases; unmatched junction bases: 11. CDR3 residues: CASSPGTGGLGGTEAFF. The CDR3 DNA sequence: TGTGCCAGTAGTCCCGGGACAGGGGGCTTGGGGGGCACTGAAGCTTTCTTT.